This record concerns one T cell receptor (beta chain) sequence. The antigen is undetermined. The sample belongs to a study of siplizumab effects on memory and regulatory T cells. Per individual sample, about 97,000 TCR templates were assayed. Some clones are missing from TCRdb's copy, which holds only in-frame ones; the method was immunoSEQ multiplex PCR. This repertoire shows more than 50,000 clones, about 92% found once; its top ten account for roughly 38%. Germline values: CDR1 LGHNA, CDR2 YNFKEQ. The CDR3 consists of 15 residues. The junction had 4 bases not matched to a gene; V was cut back by 1 base and J by 6 bases. Study-level results: Proliferating siplizumab-culture Treg suppressive function went unconfirmed. Alloreactive sequences from unstimulated CD4+ memory cells fell significantly with siplizumab. Under siplizumab, an average around 66% of mappable alloreactive CD4+ clones were Treg-derived, compared with 26.9% in controls.

The clonotype comes from a human donor in good health. The V gene is TRBV4-2, the J gene TRBJ2-1; 9 nucleotides agree with TRBD1. Sequences were obtained from CD8+ T cells sorted from blood. The CDR3 spells CASSQGDRVSNEQFF. The CDR3 DNA follows: TGTGCCAGCAGCCAAGGGGACAGGGTCTCCAATGAGCAGTTCTTC.